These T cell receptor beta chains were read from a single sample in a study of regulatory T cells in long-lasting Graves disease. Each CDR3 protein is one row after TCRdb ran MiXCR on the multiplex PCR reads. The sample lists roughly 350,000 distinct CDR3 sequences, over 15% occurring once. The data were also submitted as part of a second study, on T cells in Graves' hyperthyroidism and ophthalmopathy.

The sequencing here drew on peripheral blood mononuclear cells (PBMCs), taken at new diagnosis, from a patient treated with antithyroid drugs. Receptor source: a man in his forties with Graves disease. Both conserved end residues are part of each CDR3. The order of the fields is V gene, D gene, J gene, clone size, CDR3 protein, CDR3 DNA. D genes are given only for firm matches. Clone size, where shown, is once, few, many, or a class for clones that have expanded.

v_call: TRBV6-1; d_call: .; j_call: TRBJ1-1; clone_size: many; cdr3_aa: CASNTGWNTEAFF; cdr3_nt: TGTGCCAGCAATACAGGGTGGAACACTGAAGCTTTCTTT
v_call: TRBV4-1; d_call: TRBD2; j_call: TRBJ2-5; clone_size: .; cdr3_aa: CASSQEGASRLAVETQYF; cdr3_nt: TGCGCCAGCAGCCAAGAAGGCGCATCGAGACTAGCTGTGGAGACCCAGTACTTC
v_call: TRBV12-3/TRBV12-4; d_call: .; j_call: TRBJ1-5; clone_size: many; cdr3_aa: CASSFPGGGQPQHF; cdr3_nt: TGTGCCAGCAGCTTTCCCGGGGGCGGTCAGCCCCAGCATTTT
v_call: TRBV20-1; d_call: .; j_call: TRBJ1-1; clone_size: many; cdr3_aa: CSARATGLSEAFF; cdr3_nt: TGCAGTGCCCGGGCTACCGGCCTCTCTGAAGCTTTCTTT
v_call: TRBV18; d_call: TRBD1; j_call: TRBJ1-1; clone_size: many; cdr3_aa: CASSLATGGITEAFF; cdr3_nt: TGTGCCAGCTCACTCGCGACAGGGGGCATCACTGAAGCTTTCTTT
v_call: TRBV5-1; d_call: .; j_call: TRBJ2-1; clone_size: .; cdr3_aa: CASSLGNRTTGQFF; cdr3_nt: TGCGCCAGCAGCTTGGGAAACCGGACAACGGGGCAGTTCTTC
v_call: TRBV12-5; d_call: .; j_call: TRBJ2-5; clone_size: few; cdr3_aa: CASGLDVRRETQYF; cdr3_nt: TGTGCTAGTGGTTTGGACGTCCGACGGGAGACCCAGTACTTC
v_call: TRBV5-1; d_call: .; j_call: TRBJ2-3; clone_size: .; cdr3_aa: CASSLAGVYTQYF; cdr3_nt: TGCGCCAGCAGCTTGGCCGGCGTTTACACGCAGTATTTT
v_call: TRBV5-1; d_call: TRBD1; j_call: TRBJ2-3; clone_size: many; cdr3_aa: CASSIGQGTDTQYF; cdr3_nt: TGCGCCAGCAGCATCGGACAGGGCACAGATACGCAGTATTTT
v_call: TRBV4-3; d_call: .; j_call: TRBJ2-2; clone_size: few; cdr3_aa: CASSRGGQVTGELFF; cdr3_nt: TGCGCCAGCAGCCGGGGGGGACAGGTCACCGGGGAGCTGTTTTTT
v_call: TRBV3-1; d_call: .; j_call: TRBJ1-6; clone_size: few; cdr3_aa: CASSQDGTGYYNSPLHF; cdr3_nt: TGTGCCAGCAGCCAAGACGGAACAGGATATTATAATTCACCCCTCCACTTT
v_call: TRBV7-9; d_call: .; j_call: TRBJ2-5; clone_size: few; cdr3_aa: CASSFSRKQETQYF; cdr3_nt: TGTGCCAGCAGCTTCTCAAGAAAACAAGAGACCCAGTACTTC
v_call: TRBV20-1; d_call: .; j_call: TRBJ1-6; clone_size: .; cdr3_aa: CSARGPKTGWLSSYNSPLHF; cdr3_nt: TGCAGTGCTAGGGGACCCAAAACAGGGTGGTTGAGCTCCTATAATTCACCCCTCCACTTT
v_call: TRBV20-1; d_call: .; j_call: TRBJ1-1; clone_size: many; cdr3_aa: CSASRIGEAFF; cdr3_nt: TGCAGTGCTAGTCGAATCGGCGAAGCTTTCTTT
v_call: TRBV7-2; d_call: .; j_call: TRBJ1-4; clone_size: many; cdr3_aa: CASSLYNADYNEKLFF; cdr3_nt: TGTGCCAGCAGCTTATATAACGCCGACTATAATGAAAAACTGTTTTTT
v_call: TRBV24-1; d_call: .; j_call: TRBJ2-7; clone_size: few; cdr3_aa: CATSDSVAYEQYF; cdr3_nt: TGTGCCACCAGTGATTCAGTCGCCTACGAGCAGTACTTC
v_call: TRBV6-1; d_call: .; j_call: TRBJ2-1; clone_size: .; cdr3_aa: CASSDPSSYNEQFF; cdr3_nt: TGTGCCAGCAGTGACCCGAGCTCCTACAATGAGCAGTTCTTC
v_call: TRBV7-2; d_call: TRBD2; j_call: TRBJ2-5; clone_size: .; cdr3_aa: CASSLTSGGAKTQYF; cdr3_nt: TGTGCCAGCAGCCTAACTAGCGGGGGGGCGAAGACCCAGTACTTC
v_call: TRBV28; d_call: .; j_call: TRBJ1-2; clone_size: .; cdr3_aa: CASSPPVRQTNYGYTF; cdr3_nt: TGTGCCAGCAGTCCACCGGTCCGGCAAACCAACTATGGCTACACCTTC
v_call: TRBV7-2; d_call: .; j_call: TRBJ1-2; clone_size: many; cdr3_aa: CASSLWGEYGYTF; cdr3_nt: TGTGCCAGCAGCTTATGGGGGGAGTATGGCTACACCTTC
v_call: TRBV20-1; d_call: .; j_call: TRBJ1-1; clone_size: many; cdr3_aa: CSARGVRVRTEAFF; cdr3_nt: TGCAGTGCTAGAGGAGTCAGGGTACGGACTGAAGCTTTCTTT
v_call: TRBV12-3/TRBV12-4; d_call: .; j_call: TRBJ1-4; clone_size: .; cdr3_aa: CASSEERGNNEKLFF; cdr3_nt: TGTGCCAGCAGTGAAGAGCGAGGGAATAATGAAAAACTGTTTTTT
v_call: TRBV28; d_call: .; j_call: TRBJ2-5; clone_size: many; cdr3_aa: CASSSPSYGRETQYF; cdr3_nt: TGTGCCAGCAGTTCCCCCTCGTATGGGAGGGAGACCCAGTACTTC
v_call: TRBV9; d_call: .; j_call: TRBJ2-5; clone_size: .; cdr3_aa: CASSPHGDPTWTQYF; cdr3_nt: TGTGCCAGCAGCCCTCATGGGGACCCGACATGGACCCAGTACTTC
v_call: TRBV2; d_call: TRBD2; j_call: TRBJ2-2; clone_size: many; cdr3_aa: CASRSAGGGASIGTGELFF; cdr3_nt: TGTGCCAGCAGGTCCGCGGGCGGGGGGGCCTCAATTGGCACCGGGGAGCTGTTTTTT
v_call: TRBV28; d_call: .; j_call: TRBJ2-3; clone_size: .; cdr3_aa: CASSLRGDLKDTQYF; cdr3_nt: TGTGCCAGCAGTTTACGAGGGGACTTGAAAGATACGCAGTATTTT
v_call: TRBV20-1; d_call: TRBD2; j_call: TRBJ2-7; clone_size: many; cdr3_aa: CSARQAGGNEQYF; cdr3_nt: TGCAGTGCTAGGCAAGCGGGGGGGAACGAGCAGTACTTC
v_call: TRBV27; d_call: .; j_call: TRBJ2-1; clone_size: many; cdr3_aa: CASSLYHYNEQFF; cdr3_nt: TGTGCCAGCAGTTTGTACCACTACAATGAGCAGTTCTTC
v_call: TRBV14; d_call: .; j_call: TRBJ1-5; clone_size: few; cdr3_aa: CASSHIISNQPQHF; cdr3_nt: TGTGCCAGCAGCCACATTATTAGCAATCAGCCCCAGCATTTT
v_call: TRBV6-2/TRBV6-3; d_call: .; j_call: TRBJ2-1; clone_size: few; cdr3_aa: CASSYLTDNEQFF; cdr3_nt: TGTGCCAGCAGTTACCTGACAGACAATGAGCAGTTCTTC
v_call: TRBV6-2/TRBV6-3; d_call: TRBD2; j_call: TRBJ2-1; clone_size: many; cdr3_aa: CASSYSRGRTNNEQFF; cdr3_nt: TGTGCCAGCAGTTACTCGCGGGGGAGGACAAACAATGAGCAGTTCTTC
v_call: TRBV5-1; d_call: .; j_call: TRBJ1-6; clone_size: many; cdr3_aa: CASSLIQAEDSPLHF; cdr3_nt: TGCGCCAGCAGCTTGATCCAGGCGGAAGATTCACCCCTCCACTTT
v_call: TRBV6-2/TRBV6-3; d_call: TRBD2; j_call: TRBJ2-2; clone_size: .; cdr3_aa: CASNSGGAPGELFF; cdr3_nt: TGTGCCAGCAACTCGGGAGGGGCGCCCGGGGAGCTGTTTTTT
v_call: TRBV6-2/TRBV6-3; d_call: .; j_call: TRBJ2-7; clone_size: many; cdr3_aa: CASSPRPQLVSYEQYF; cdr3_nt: TGTGCCAGCAGTCCGAGGCCCCAGCTGGTTTCCTACGAGCAGTACTTC
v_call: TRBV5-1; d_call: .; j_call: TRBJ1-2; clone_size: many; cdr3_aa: CASSPRIDRRVTYGYTF; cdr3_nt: TGCGCCAGCAGCCCCCGAATCGACCGAAGAGTCACTTATGGCTACACCTTC
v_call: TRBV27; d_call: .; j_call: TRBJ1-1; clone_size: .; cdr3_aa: CASSREGRRTEAFF; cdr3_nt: TGTGCCAGCAGTCGAGAGGGAAGGCGCACTGAAGCTTTCTTT
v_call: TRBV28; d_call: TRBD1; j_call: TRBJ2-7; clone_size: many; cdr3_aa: CASNPGQGDEQYF; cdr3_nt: TGTGCCAGCAATCCCGGACAGGGGGACGAGCAGTACTTC
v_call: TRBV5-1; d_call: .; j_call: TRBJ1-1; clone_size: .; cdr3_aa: CASSKGPEAFF; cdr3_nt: TGCGCCAGCAGCAAGGGACCAGAAGCTTTCTTT
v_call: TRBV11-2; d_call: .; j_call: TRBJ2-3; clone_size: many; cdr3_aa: CASSFELPDTQYF; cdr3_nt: TGTGCCAGCAGCTTCGAACTACCAGATACGCAGTATTTT
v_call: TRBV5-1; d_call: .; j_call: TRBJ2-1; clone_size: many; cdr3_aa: CASSFGEGSYNEQFF; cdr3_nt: TGCGCCAGCAGCTTTGGGGAAGGGTCCTACAATGAGCAGTTCTTC
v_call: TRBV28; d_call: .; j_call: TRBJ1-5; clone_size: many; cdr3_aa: CASSHRRGFHQPQHF; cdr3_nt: TGTGCCAGCAGTCATCGAAGGGGTTTTCATCAGCCCCAGCATTTT
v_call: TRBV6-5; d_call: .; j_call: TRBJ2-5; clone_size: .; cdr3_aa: CASSYTTIVQTQYF; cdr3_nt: TGTGCCAGCAGTTACACCACTATCGTGCAGACCCAGTACTTC
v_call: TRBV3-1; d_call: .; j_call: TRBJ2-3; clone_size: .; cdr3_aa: CASSQGYGSGTDTQYF; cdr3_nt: TGTGCCAGCAGCCAAGGCTACGGGAGTGGCACAGATACGCAGTATTTT
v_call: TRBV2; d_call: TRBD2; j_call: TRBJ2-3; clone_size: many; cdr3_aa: CASSGRASGPSGDTQYF; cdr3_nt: TGTGCCAGCAGTGGGCGAGCTAGCGGACCCTCCGGGGATACGCAGTATTTT
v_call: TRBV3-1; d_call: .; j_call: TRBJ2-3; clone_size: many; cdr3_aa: CASSQDMRARSDTQYF; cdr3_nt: TGTGCCAGCAGCCAAGATATGAGGGCTAGGTCAGATACGCAGTATTTT
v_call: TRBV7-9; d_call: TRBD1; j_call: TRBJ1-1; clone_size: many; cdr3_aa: CASSQQGAAEAFF; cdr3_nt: TGTGCCAGCAGCCAACAGGGGGCAGCTGAAGCTTTCTTT
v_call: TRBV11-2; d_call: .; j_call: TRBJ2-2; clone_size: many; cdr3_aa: CASSQSGGELFF; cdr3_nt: TGTGCCAGCAGCCAGTCGGGCGGGGAGCTGTTTTTT
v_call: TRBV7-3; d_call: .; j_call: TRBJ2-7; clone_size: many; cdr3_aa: CASSLAGQGRYEQYF; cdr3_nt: TGTGCCAGCAGCTTAGCGGGCCAGGGGCGATACGAGCAGTACTTC
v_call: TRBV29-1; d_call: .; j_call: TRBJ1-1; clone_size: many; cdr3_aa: CSVGRGRGSEAFF; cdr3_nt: TGCAGCGTTGGACGGGGCAGGGGATCTGAAGCTTTCTTT
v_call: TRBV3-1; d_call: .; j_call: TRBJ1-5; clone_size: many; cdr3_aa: CASSPGGGQPQHF; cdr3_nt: TGTGCCAGCAGCCCGGGGGGTGGACAGCCCCAGCATTTT
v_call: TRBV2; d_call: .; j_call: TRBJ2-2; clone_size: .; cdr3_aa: CASSRQENTGELFF; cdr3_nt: TGTGCCAGCAGCCGACAAGAGAACACCGGGGAGCTGTTTTTT
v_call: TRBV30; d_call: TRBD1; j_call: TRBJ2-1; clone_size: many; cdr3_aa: CAWSDGQGSYNEQFF; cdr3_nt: TGTGCCTGGAGTGATGGACAGGGCTCCTACAATGAGCAGTTCTTC
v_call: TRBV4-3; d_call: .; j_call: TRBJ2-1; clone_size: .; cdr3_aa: CASSQVHNEQFF; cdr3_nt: TGCGCCAGCAGCCAAGTGCACAATGAGCAGTTCTTC
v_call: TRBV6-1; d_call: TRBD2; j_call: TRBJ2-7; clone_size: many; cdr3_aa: CASSPLGGGFNEQYF; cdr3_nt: TGTGCCAGCAGTCCTCTGGGCGGGGGATTCAACGAGCAGTACTTC
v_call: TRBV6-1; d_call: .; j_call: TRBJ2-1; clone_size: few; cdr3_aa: CASRLGLDRYNEQFF; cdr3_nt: TGTGCCAGCAGGCTGGGCCTCGACAGGTACAATGAGCAGTTCTTC
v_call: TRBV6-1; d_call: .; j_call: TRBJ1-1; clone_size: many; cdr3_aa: CASSERRDTKSAFF; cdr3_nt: TGTGCCAGCAGTGAACGGCGGGACACGAAATCGGCTTTCTTT